This TCR beta chain was captured by sequencing in a study of Tregs in tolerant kidney transplant recipients. Study conclusions and caveats: The small number of patients limits these findings pending further validation. Biological reproducibility was not directly addressed in this study.

Sequencing was performed with immunoSEQ multiplex PCR; in TCRdb, only in-frame clones are kept and a portion is missing. The table has some 110,000 clones, roughly nine tenths seen once. To note about this clone: Its antigen is unknown.

V shed 5 bases and J 7 bases; nucleotides not matched to a gene: 6. The CDR3 loop spans 15 amino acids. From germline, CDR1 is LNHDA and CDR2 SQIVND (reference sequence). The TCR comes from a human donor in good health. This chain uses TRBV19 with TRBJ2-1; TRBD2 matches 12 bases. The sequenced material came from CD4+ T cells from blood. CDR3 sequence reads: CASSSSGGASNEQFF. CDR3 sequence (DNA): TGTGCCAGTAGTTCTAGCGGGGGGGCCAGTAATGAGCAGTTCTTC.